This T cell receptor (beta chain) was observed in a study of vaccination and CD4 T cells after COVID-19. The Oncomine TCR Beta short-read assay was what sequenced the DNA obtained from cultured CD4+ T cells. Via MiXCR, TCRdb re-called the PCR reads, giving one row per CDR3 protein. The table records more than 10,000 distinct CDR3 sequences, roughly 60% of them present only once. As for treatment: 10-day PBMC culture with coronavirus spike peptide pools or control peptides (ViraFEST assay). Expansion of antigen-specific T cells with peptide pools by ViraFEST preceded sequencing of TCRs. Both day 3 and day 7 involved replacing half of the medium with fresh IL-2 medium. As regards this clonotype: Its specificity is not known.

V shed 3 bases and J shed 6 bases, with 14 bases lying between them. The CDR3 runs to 14 residues. The TCR comes from a human donor who had recovered from COVID-19. Source material: CD4+ T cells from blood, cultured in vitro. This rearrangement joins TRBV12-3 or TRBV12-4 to TRBJ1-1; no reliable D call. CDR3 in amino acids: CASSFRTARAEAFF. The CDR3 nucleotides read TGTGCCAGCAGTTTTCGGACGGCGAGGGCTGAAGCTTTCTTT.